This T cell receptor (beta chain) appears in the sequencing data of a study of blood T cell repertoires in COVID-19. Across the study: Acute and convalescent COVID-19 samples came from the United States, Italy and Spain.

In the original processing: Using reference gene primer amplification, nucleated cell counts were estimated. Sequencing used immunoSEQ multiplex PCR; TCRdb keeps in-frame clones, though not all of them. The D gene and trimming were derived from the DNA, and the V and J assignments and clone size from that table. The profile covers approximately 100,000 clones, with over 75% appearing a single time and about a third taken by the ten largest. The receptor comes from a woman of 80 years or more with acute or convalescent COVID-19. Sequenced material: peripheral blood.

CDR3 in amino acids: CASSPAKGLNTEAFF. The CDR3 DNA sequence: TGTGCCAGCTCACCAGCGAAGGGGCTGAACACTGAAGCTTTCTTT. J is TRBJ1-1 and V is TRBV18, with D possibly being TRBD1 (5 bases). The CDR3 sequence is 15 residues long. Germline V CDR1 and CDR2: KGHSH, LQKENI. V was trimmed by 2 bases and J by 0 bases, leaving 10 bases between them.